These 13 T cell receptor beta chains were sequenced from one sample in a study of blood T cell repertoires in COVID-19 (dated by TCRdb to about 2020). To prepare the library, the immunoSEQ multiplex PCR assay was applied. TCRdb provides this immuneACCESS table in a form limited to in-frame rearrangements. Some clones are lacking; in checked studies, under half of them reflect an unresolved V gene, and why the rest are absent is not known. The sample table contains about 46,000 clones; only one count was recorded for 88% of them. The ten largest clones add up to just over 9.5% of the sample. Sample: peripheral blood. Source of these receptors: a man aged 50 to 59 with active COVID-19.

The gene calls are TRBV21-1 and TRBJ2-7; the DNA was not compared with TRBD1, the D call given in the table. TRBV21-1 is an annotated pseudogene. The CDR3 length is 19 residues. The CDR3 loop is CASSKEYRRRDRGVYEQYF. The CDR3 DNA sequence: TGTGCCAGCAGCAAAGAATATCGGCGAAGGGACAGGGGGGTCTACGAGCAGTACTTC.

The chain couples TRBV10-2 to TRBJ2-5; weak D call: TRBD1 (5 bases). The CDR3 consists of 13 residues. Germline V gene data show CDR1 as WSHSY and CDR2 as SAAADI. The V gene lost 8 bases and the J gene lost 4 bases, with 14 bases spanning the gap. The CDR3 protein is CASDSDQGETQYF. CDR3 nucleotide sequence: TGCGCCAGCGATAGTGACCAGGGAGAGACCCAGTACTTC.

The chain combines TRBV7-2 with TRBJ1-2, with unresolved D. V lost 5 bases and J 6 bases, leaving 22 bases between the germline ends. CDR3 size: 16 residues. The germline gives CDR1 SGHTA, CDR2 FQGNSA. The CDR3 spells CASSLPGSTQGHGYTF. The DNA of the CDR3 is TGTGCCAGCAGCCTACCGGGATCCACCCAAGGCCATGGCTACACCTTC.

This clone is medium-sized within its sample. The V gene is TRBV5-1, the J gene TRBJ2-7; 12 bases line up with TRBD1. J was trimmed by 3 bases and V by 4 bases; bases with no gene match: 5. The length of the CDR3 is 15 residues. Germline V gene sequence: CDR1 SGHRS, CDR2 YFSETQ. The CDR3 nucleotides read TGCGCCAGCAGCCTAGGGACAGGGGGCATCTACGAGCAGTACTTC. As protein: CASSLGTGGIYEQYF.

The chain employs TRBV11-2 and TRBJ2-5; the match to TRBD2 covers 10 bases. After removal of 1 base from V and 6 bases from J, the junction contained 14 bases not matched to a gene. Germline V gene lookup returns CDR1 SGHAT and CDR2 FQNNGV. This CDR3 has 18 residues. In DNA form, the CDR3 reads TGTGCCAGCAGCTTAGCCCACCGGCTAGCGGGGGATAGGAAGACCCAGTACTTC. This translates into CASSLAHRLAGDRKTQYF.

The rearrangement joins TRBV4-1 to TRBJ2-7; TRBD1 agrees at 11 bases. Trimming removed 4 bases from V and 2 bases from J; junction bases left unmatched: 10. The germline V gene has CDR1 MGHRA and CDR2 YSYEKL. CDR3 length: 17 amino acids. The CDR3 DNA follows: TGCGCCAGCAGCCCCCGACCGGGGACAGGGGGGACCTACGAGCAGTACTTC. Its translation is CASSPRPGTGGTYEQYF.

In DNA form, the CDR3 reads TGTGCCAGCAGCCAAGATATGGGGCAGGACCAAGAGACCCAGTACTTC. Translated: CASSQDMGQDQETQYF. The chain combines TRBV14 with TRBJ2-5; TRBD1 might be the D (5 bases). The V and J ends lost 0 bases and 0 bases respectively, with 11 bases between them. The CDR3 covers 16 residues. CDR1 is SGHDN and CDR2 is FVKESK in the germline V gene.

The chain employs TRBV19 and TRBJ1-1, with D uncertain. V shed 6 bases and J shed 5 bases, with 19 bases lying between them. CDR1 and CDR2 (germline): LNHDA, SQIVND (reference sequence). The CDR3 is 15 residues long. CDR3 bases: TGTGCCAGTAGGCCGGCGGGTACGGGTACGACTGAAGCTTTCTTT. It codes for CASRPAGTGTTEAFF. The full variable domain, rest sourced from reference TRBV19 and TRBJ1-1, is DGGITQSPKYLFRKEGQNVTLSCEQNLNHDAMYWYRQDPGQGLRLIYYSQIVNDFQKGDIAEGYSVSREKKESFPLTVTSAQKNPTAFYLCASRPAGTGTTEAFFGQGTRLTVV.

This chain's CDR3 is CASSQGGQPQHF. The CDR3 DNA sequence: TGTGCCAGCTCTCAGGGTGGACAGCCCCAGCATTTT. V gene TRBV6-5 combines with J gene TRBJ1-5; tentatively, D is TRBD1 (5 bases). The germline CDR1 and CDR2 sequences are MNHEY and SVGAGI. The V end lost 8 bases, the J end lost 7 bases, and 12 bases lay between the germline ends. This CDR3 contains 12 residues.

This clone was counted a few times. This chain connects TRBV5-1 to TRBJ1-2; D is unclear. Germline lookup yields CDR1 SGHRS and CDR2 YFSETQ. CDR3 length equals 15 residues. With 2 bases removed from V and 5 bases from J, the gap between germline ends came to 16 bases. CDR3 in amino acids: CASSLNGLIKYGYTF. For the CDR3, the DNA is TGCGCCAGCAGCTTAAATGGACTAATCAAGTATGGCTACACCTTC.

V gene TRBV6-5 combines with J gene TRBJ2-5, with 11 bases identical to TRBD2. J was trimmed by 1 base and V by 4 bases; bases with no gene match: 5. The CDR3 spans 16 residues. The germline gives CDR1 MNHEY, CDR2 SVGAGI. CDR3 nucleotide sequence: TGTGCCAGCAGTTCGACGGGACTAGCGGCCCAAGAGACCCAGTACTTC. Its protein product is CASSSTGLAAQETQYF.

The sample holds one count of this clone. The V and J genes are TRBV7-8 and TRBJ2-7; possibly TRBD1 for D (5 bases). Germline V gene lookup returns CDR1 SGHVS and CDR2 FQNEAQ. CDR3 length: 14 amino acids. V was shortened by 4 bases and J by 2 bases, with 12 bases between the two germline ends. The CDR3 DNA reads TGTGCCAGCAGCTCCAACATGGGGCCCTACGAGCAGTACTTC. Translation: CASSSNMGPYEQYF.

The CDR3 nucleotides are TGTGCCAGCAGTCCGACAGGACGCACTGAAGCTTTCTTT. The encoded protein is CASSPTGRTEAFF. The chain recombines TRBV3-1 (or the pseudogene TRBV3-2) with TRBJ1-1; D perhaps matches TRBD1 (6 bases). V shed 6 bases and J shed 4 bases, with 12 bases lying between them. In germline, CDR1 is LGHDT, CDR2 YNNKEL (reference sequence). The CDR3 length is 13 residues.